This TCR beta chain derives from a study of blood T cell repertoires in COVID-19. About the study: COVID-19 samples, acute and convalescent, were from the United States, Italy and Spain.

Residents of about two dozen US areas, aged roughly 18 to 89 years, made up the participants. Participants were placed into cohorts based on the clinical history they reported. Assay used: immunoSEQ multiplex PCR; TCRdb lists only in-frame clones, some missing. The sample lists some 290,000 clones, approximately 91% occurring once. In germline, CDR1 is MDHEN, CDR2 SYDVKM. CDR3 size: 15 residues. The V end was cut by 6 bases, the J end by 1 base, with 15 bases between. The rearrangement links TRBV28 to TRBJ1-1; maybe TRBD1 (6 bases). The sample consisted of PBMCs or T cells enriched from blood (not recorded which). This TCR was recovered from a woman aged 40 to 50 with acute COVID-19. The CDR3 sequence: CASSGQSISNTEAFF. CDR3 in DNA: TGTGCCAGCAGCGGACAGTCAATATCGAACACTGAAGCTTTCTTT.